This is a list of T cell receptor beta chains from one sample in a study of shared clonotypes between healthy human individuals. Clones were sequenced by immunoSEQ multiplex PCR, and TCRdb holds only the in-frame ones, with some missing. This sample has some 1 million clones; about 75% occur once, and the top ten carry approximately 1.5%. The source material was memory CD4+ T cells sorted from blood. These receptors all come from a man between 18 and 35 years old in good health. The conserved cysteine and the conserved F or W are not part of the CDR3 here.

v_gene,len,CDR3aa
TRBV6-1,11,ASSIGGGGELF
TRBV5-5,11,ASSWGQGALAF
TRBV18,12,ASSPLPGDYEQY
TRBV6-5,12,ASSYSRGPYEQY
TRBV10-3,12,AISEESGPYEQY
TRBV19,13,ASSMVAGPSYEQY
TRBV30,10,AVAGGVYEAF
TRBV5-1,13,ASSLEGQETSPLH
TRBV7-6,13,ASSSWTGGTYEQY
TRBV6-6,12,ASSYGTTGNTIY
TRBV7-2,14,ASSFVRDGSGDTQY
TRBV5-1,13,ASSSQTTGSYGYT
TRBV9,13,ASSVGTSGTDTQY
TRBV18,13,ASSPVKGTYNEQF
TRBV25-1,13,ASSEGGRSNYGYT
TRBV6-1,13,ASRAAPSNTGELF
TRBV4-2,13,ASSQDYRGSETQY
TRBV9,14,ASSVAGGQGGETQY
TRBV5-1,13,ASSLGAENTGELF
TRBV2,12,ASRGSGAQRPQH
TRBV7-8,10,ASSLDLYGYT
TRBV10-3,14,AISLTKTGQDTEAF
TRBV6-5,13,ASTSGSGGKNEQF
TRBV15,12,ATSSGGQVETQY
TRBV10-3,12,AISEVGVSNEQF
TRBV18,11,ASCTGGGSEAF
TRBV5-4,12,ASSLRGPIYEQY
TRBV28,13,ASSAFKSSGNTIY
TRBV4-1,13,ASSQGQGGWQPQH
TRBV6-6,14,ASSQGTGWSSYEQY
TRBV18,19,ASSPASRTGLRGYSGNTIY
TRBV20-1,9,SANDNHGYT
TRBV7-2,15,ASSYHGGLAGTGELF
TRBV11-3,12,ASSLGGGKETQY
TRBV5-1,14,ASSLTGTANNSPLH
TRBV28,12,ASRGEQPNYGYT
TRBV14,10,ASSHPVEEQY
TRBV7-2,13,ARDFDGNQGRSAF
TRBV5-1,13,ASSLVSQGPAEQY